The entry that follows covers one T cell receptor beta chain sequence. The data belong to a study of CD8 T cells in Susac syndrome. V lost 5 bases and J lost 13, with 20 bases in between. This CDR3 comprises 13 residues. Germline V lookup: CDR1 SGHTA, CDR2 FQGNSA. When the RNA was reverse transcribed, random hexamers were used with an input of 0.5 to 1 ug. MiXCR, run by TCRdb on the immunoSEQ multiplex PCR reads, gives a single entry per CDR3 protein. This sample has about 300,000 distinct CDR3 sequences, with 92% found just once. This receptor was taken from a human donor with multiple sclerosis. The material sequenced was CD4+ T cells from PBMCs. This chain uses TRBV7-2 with TRBJ1-2; D not certain. The CDR3 sequence is CASSPYLEDRITF. The DNA of the CDR3 is TGTGCCAGCAGCCCTTATCTGGAGGACCGGATCACCTTC.